This TCR beta chain was documented in a study of blood T cell repertoires in COVID-19. Study-level information: Collection of acute and convalescent COVID-19 samples took place in the United States, Italy and Spain. The cDNA or gDNA used as material had been derived from T cells, B-cell-depleted T cells, or PBMCs.

Per the original data handling: Cell counts per sample came from amplifying reference gene primers. The method was immunoSEQ multiplex PCR; TCRdb's version includes in-frame clones alone and lacks a portion of them. Clone size and V and J calls were adopted from that table, with D and trimming inferred from the DNA. The sample has fewer than 250,000 clones; around 85% are singletons. The CDR3 has 14 residues. Germline CDR1 reads SGHDN; CDR2 reads FVKESK. V was clipped by 4 bases and J by 4 bases; unmatched bases: 3. The chain is built from TRBV14 and TRBJ1-4; 7 bases line up with TRBD1. The sequence derives from a man aged 35-49 years with acute or convalescent COVID-19. Sequencing was done on a sample of peripheral blood. CDR3 nucleotides: TGTGCCAGCAGCCGGACAGGCTATAATGAAAAACTGTTTTTT. Its protein product is CASSRTGYNEKLFF. Variable domain in full (rest from reference TRBV14 and TRBJ1-4): EAGVTQFPSHSVIEKGQTVTLRCDPISGHDNLYWYRRVMGKEIKFLLHFVKESKQDESGMPNNRFLAERTGGTYSTLKVQPAELEDSGVYFCASSRTGYNEKLFFGSGTQLSVL.